This T cell receptor (beta chain) is from a study of spatial heterogeneity in lung cancer. General study points: Ubiquitous and regional nonsynonymous mutation counts were tracked by ubiquitous and regional expanded TCR counts, respectively. Mutation tallies in tumors tracked expanded intratumoral alpha and beta TCR counts.

Time point specified: sample taken at primary tumor resection. Whole RNA was taken from tumor, nontumor lung or frozen PBMC; it was then sequenced unsorted. A single record per CDR3 protein comes from TCRdb applying MiXCR to the 5' RACE reads. The sample consists of around 19,000 distinct CDR3 sequences, less than 20% of them appearing once. The germline V gene has CDR1 MNHEY and CDR2 SMNVEV (reference sequence). The V gene end was trimmed by 7 bases and the J gene end by 4 bases; junction bases not matched to a gene: 10. This CDR3 has 14 residues. Details on this clonotype: Its target is unknown.

The receptor's source is a female donor with early-stage non-small cell lung cancer. The chain has TRBV27 and TRBJ2-7, with TRBD2 matching 7 bases. Material: lung tumor tissue, obtained at surgery. The CDR3 region has the DNA TGTGCCAGCAAATTACGAGCGGGAACTTACGAGCAGTACTTC. Its translation: CASKLRAGTYEQYF.